This entry describes one T cell receptor (beta chain). Its antigen is currently unknown. This entry comes from a study of CD8 T cells in ankylosing spondylitis. Regarding the study as a whole: There were earlier reports of some motif variants in reactive arthritis synovial fluid and blood. Disease-linked clones were reportedly significantly enriched in matched ankylosing spondylitis synovial fluid.

Trimming shortened V by 6 bases and J by 7 bases, and 12 bases separated the two germline ends. Germline values: CDR1 SGHTA, CDR2 FQGTGA. The CDR3 consists of 13 residues. Each TCR beta library was made by quantitative 5'-RACE that incorporated molecular barcodes. TCRdb independently ran MiXCR on the 5' RACE reads; one entry per CDR3 protein. Of hundreds of thousands of distinct CDR3 sequences listed, around 9.2% are singletons. The chain employs TRBV7-3 and TRBJ2-2; no reliable D call. Sequencing was performed on blood, either unsorted or a sorted T cell fraction (not recorded which). The source of this sequence is a male donor with ankylosing spondylitis or in good health (not recorded which). The CDR3 protein is CASRLSLGGELFF. CDR3 nucleotides: TGTGCCAGCAGACTCAGTCTAGGCGGGGAGCTGTTTTTT.